The rows below give T cell receptor beta chains drawn from one sample of a study of blood T cell repertoires in COVID-19. Repertoires were generated with immunoSEQ multiplex PCR, while TCRdb's copy carries only in-frame clones and drops some. The sample lists 160,000 or so clones, around 89% occurring once. The sequencing sample was made of peripheral blood. The receptor set was obtained from a man between 60 and 75 years old with acute or convalescent COVID-19. The CDR3 runs from the conserved cysteine through the conserved F or W. The D gene is left open where the match is weak. Expanded clones are given a class, and other clones once, few, many or no size at all.

abundance	v_gene	j_gene	d_gene	len	CDR3nt	CDR3aa
.	TRBV7-9	TRBJ2-1	TRBD2	15	TGTGCCAGCAGCTCTATTAGCGGGGGGGACAATGAGCAGTTCTTC	CASSSISGGDNEQFF
.	TRBV4-1	TRBJ2-1	TRBD2	16	TGCGCCAGCAGCCAAGAGGTAGCGGGGGGCTACAATGAGCAGTTCTTC	CASSQEVAGGYNEQFF
.	TRBV7-2	TRBJ1-2	.	14	TGTGCCAGCAGCCCCGTGGGGGGGGGCTATGGCTACACCTTC	CASSPVGGGYGYTF
few	TRBV4-3	TRBJ2-3	TRBD2	16	TGCGCCAGCAGCCGAGGACTAGCGGGGTTATCAGATACGCAGTATTTT	CASSRGLAGLSDTQYF
.	TRBV6-1	TRBJ1-2	.	16	TGTGCCAGCAGTGAAGCTGGCGGTAGCCCTATGGATGGCTACACCTTC	CASSEAGGSPMDGYTF
.	TRBV7-3	TRBJ2-2	TRBD1	16	TGTGCCAGCAGCTATCGACAGGGGGCTGGCACCGGGGAGCTGTTTTTT	CASSYRQGAGTGELFF
.	TRBV2	TRBJ1-1	.	14	TGTGCCAGCAAGTGGGAACAGGGGAACACTGAAGCTTTCTTT	CASKWEQGNTEAFF
.	TRBV5-5	TRBJ2-1	TRBD2	16	TGTGCCAGCAGCGCGACTAGCGGGGGGGTTAACAATGAGCAGTTCTTC	CASSATSGGVNNEQFF
.	TRBV2	TRBJ2-1	TRBD1	15	TGTGCCAGCAGTGAAGCGTCAGGGGGCTACAATGAGCAGTTCTTC	CASSEASGGYNEQFF
.	TRBV2	TRBJ1-4	TRBD1	14	TGTGCCAGCAGATCGACAGGGGTAGGGGAAAAACTGTTTTTT	CASRSTGVGEKLFF
.	TRBV2	TRBJ1-4	.	14	TGTGCCAGCATGGGAGCAGGTCCTAATGAAAAACTGTTTTTT	CASMGAGPNEKLFF
.	TRBV12-5	TRBJ2-2	.	17	TGTGCTAGTGGTTTGGTACACGCGGGGGCCACAACCGGGGAGCTGTTTTTT	CASGLVHAGATTGELFF
.	TRBV12-3/TRBV12-4	TRBJ2-4	TRBD2	13	TGTGCCAGCAGTTTCGGGGGGAAAAACATTCAGTACTTC	CASSFGGKNIQYF
.	TRBV7-9	TRBJ2-3	TRBD1	15	TGTGCCAGCAGCCGAGGGACAGGAAGCACAGATACGCAGTATTTT	CASSRGTGSTDTQYF
.	TRBV2	TRBJ2-7	TRBD2	15	TGTGCCAGCATCAAAGGGCTAGCGGGGGGTGACGAGCAGTACTTC	CASIKGLAGGDEQYF
.	TRBV10-3	TRBJ2-7	TRBD1	15	TGTGCCATCAGTGACCCCGGGACAGAGTCCTACGAGCAGTACTTC	CAISDPGTESYEQYF
.	TRBV15	TRBJ2-5	.	16	TGTGCCACCAGCAGAGATCTTGGGGGGGCTGGTGAGACCCAGTACTTC	CATSRDLGGAGETQYF
.	TRBV27	TRBJ1-2	TRBD1	15	TGTGCCAGCAGTTTAGGTTCAGGGGGCCACTATGGCTACACCTTC	CASSLGSGGHYGYTF
.	TRBV6-5	TRBJ1-1	.	14	TGTGCCAGCTGCGGAGCAGGGGCCTTAACTGAAGCTTTCTTT	CASCGAGALTEAFF
.	TRBV5-1	TRBJ1-6	TRBD1	16	TGCGCCAGCAGCTTGAGAGGAGGGGGCGATAATTCACCCCTCCACTTT	CASSLRGGGDNSPLHF
.	TRBV2	TRBJ2-3	TRBD2	13	TGTGCCAGCTGCCTAGCGGGGGGAGATACGCAGTATTTT	CASCLAGGDTQYF
.	TRBV29-1	TRBJ2-6	.	13	TGCAGCGTTGGTCAATCCGGGGCCAACGTCCTGACTTTC	CSVGQSGANVLTF
.	TRBV11-1	TRBJ2-7	.	13	TGTGCCAGCAGCTTAGCCTCCCCGTACGAGCAGTACTTC	CASSLASPYEQYF
.	TRBV19	TRBJ1-6	.	13	TGTGCCAGTAGTATAACAGGGAATTCACCCCTCCACTTT	CASSITGNSPLHF
.	TRBV30	TRBJ1-5	.	13	TGTGCCTGCCAGCGGGAGGGTGGGCAGCCCCAGCATTTT	CACQREGGQPQHF
.	TRBV6-6	TRBJ1-5	.	12	TGTGCCAGCAGTTTAGACAGGCAGCCCCAGCATTTT	CASSLDRQPQHF
.	TRBV19	TRBJ1-1	TRBD1	15	TGTGCCAGTAGTCCGGGGACAGGGGTCGGGACTGAAGCTTTCTTT	CASSPGTGVGTEAFF
.	TRBV5-5	TRBJ1-5	.	15	TGTGCCAGCAGCCCTTCAACGGTCGGCAATCAGCCCCAGCATTTT	CASSPSTVGNQPQHF
.	TRBV4-2	TRBJ1-2	TRBD1	15	TGTGCCAGCAGCCAGGAGGCCGGGACAGGGTATGGCTACACCTTC	CASSQEAGTGYGYTF
.	TRBV5-4	TRBJ2-3	TRBD2	16	TGTGCCAGCAGCTTGGGAACTAGCGGCTTCACAGATACGCAGTATTTT	CASSLGTSGFTDTQYF
.	TRBV2	TRBJ1-5	.	13	TGTGCCAGCAGTTCCTACAGGGACCAGCCCCAGCATTTT	CASSSYRDQPQHF
.	TRBV28	TRBJ1-1	TRBD1	15	TGTGCCAGCAGTGCAAGCAGGGGGCTAAGAACTGAAGCTTTCTTT	CASSASRGLRTEAFF
.	TRBV10-1	TRBJ1-5	.	15	TGCGCCAGCAGTGAGCCCAGAGGGAGGAATCAGCCCCAGCATTTT	CASSEPRGRNQPQHF
few	TRBV3-1/TRBV3-2	TRBJ1-2	TRBD1	13	TGTGCCAGCAACCAAGGGGGGACAGCAACCTACACCTTC	CASNQGGTATYTF
.	TRBV27	TRBJ2-1	.	11	TGTGCCAGCACCACTTCGGGTGAGCAGTTCTTC	CASTTSGEQFF
.	TRBV6-5	TRBJ1-4	TRBD1	15	TGTGCCAGCAGTTTTCAGGGGGCGGGTAATGAAAAACTGTTTTTT	CASSFQGAGNEKLFF
.	TRBV6-5	TRBJ1-3	TRBD1	15	TGTGCCAGCAGCCTGGGACAGGGCGTTGGAAACACCATATATTTT	CASSLGQGVGNTIYF
.	TRBV7-2	TRBJ2-2	TRBD1	15	TGTGCCAGCAGCTCCGGGACAGGGACGACCGGGGAGCTGTTTTTT	CASSSGTGTTGELFF
.	TRBV4-1	TRBJ1-4	TRBD1	16	TGCGCCAGCAGCCAAGAATGGAACAGGGGGAATGAAAAACTGTTTTTT	CASSQEWNRGNEKLFF
.	TRBV4-1	TRBJ2-7	TRBD1	19	TGCGCCAGCAGCTCCTCGACAGGGGCGGGAACGTTACTCACCTACGAGCAGTACTTC	CASSSSTGAGTLLTYEQYF
.	TRBV19	TRBJ1-2	TRBD1	19	TGTGCCAGTAGTCCCCTCCGTCCGGGACAGGGGAGTTCATCCTATGGCTACACCTTC	CASSPLRPGQGSSSYGYTF
.	TRBV4-1	TRBJ1-1	.	15	TGCGCCAGCAGCCAAGATCCGGTAATGAACACTGAAGCTTTCTTT	CASSQDPVMNTEAFF